Given below is one T cell receptor (beta chain) in context. This entry comes from a study of T cell responses to AZD1222 COVID-19 vaccine. Produced via immunoSEQ multiplex PCR; TCRdb's table is partial and in-frame only. The table records some 190,000 clones, about 90% of them present only once. Germline CDR1 DFQATT, CDR2 SNEGSKA (reference sequence). The CDR3 sequence is 11 residues long. Trimming took off 5 bases at V and 1 base at J, with 5 bases between the two ends. Sequencing was performed on peripheral blood, taken 28 days after the second AZD1222 dose. J is TRBJ1-1 and V is TRBV20-1; D is uncertain. This receptor was identified in an adult who received the AZD1222 COVID-19 vaccine. This CDR3 reads CSAYKNTEAFF. The CDR3 region has the DNA TGCAGTGCTTACAAGAACACTGAAGCTTTCTTT.